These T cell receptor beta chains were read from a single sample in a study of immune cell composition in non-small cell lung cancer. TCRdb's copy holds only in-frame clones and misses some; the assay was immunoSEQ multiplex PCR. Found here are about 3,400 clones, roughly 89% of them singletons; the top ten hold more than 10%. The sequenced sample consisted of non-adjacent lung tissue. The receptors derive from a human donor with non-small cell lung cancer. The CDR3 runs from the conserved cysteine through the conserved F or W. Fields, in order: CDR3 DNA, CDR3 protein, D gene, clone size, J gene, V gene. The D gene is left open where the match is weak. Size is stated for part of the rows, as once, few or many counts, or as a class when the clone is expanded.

DNA: TGTGCCAGCAGCTTACTCTACAGGGTGGACTATGGCTACACCTTC
CDR3: CASSLLYRVDYGYTF
D: .
size: once
J: TRBJ1-2
V: TRBV7-9

DNA: TGTGCCAGCAGCGTAGGGAATCTAGCGGGAGCGAATGAGCAGTTCTTC
CDR3: CASSVGNLAGANEQFF
D: TRBD2
size: .
J: TRBJ2-1
V: TRBV9

DNA: TGTGCCAGCAGCTTGGCCGTCAGCGCTAACTATGGCTACACCTTC
CDR3: CASSLAVSANYGYTF
D: .
size: .
J: TRBJ1-2
V: TRBV5-4

DNA: TGTGCCAGCAGCTTGAAAGCCTATGGCTACACCTTC
CDR3: CASSLKAYGYTF
D: .
size: .
J: TRBJ1-2
V: TRBV5-6

DNA: TGTGCCAGCAGCCTCGTCAGCGGGAGGGCCTACGAGCAGTACTTC
CDR3: CASSLVSGRAYEQYF
D: TRBD2
size: large
J: TRBJ2-7
V: TRBV7-9

DNA: TGCAGCGTGGGGCAGGGGTTACTCTCTGGGGCCAACGTCCTGACTTTC
CDR3: CSVGQGLLSGANVLTF
D: .
size: .
J: TRBJ2-6
V: TRBV29-1

DNA: TGTGCCAGCAGTCGGGGGTGGGGGGAAAGGATTTACGAGCAGTACTTC
CDR3: CASSRGWGERIYEQYF
D: .
size: .
J: TRBJ2-7
V: TRBV28

DNA: TGTGCCAGCAGGAGGACTAGCGGGTACGAGCAGTACTTC
CDR3: CASRRTSGYEQYF
D: TRBD2
size: .
J: TRBJ2-7
V: TRBV27

DNA: TGTGCCAGCAGTATCGACAGGGCCGACACTGAAGCTTTCTTT
CDR3: CASSIDRADTEAFF
D: TRBD1
size: .
J: TRBJ1-1
V: TRBV6-5

DNA: TGCAGCGTGGTGACAGGGTCTGGAAACACCATATATTTT
CDR3: CSVVTGSGNTIYF
D: TRBD1
size: .
J: TRBJ1-3
V: TRBV29-1

DNA: TGTGCCAGCAGTTACGCGGGGAGCTCCTACAATGAGCAGTTCTTC
CDR3: CASSYAGSSYNEQFF
D: .
size: once
J: TRBJ2-1
V: TRBV6-5

DNA: TGTGCCAGCAGCGTAGGACTAGCGGGAGCAAGGGAGCAGTACTTC
CDR3: CASSVGLAGAREQYF
D: TRBD2
size: .
J: TRBJ2-7
V: TRBV9

DNA: TGTGCCAGCAGCCAAGATCTTCTAGCAACAGATACGCAGTATTTT
CDR3: CASSQDLLATDTQYF
D: .
size: .
J: TRBJ2-3
V: TRBV4-2

DNA: TGTGCCAGCTCACGGGGGACTAGCGGGAGTATTGGCGAGCAGTACTTC
CDR3: CASSRGTSGSIGEQYF
D: TRBD2
size: .
J: TRBJ2-7
V: TRBV18

DNA: TGTGCCAGCAGCCCGGAGGCAGGGGTCAATCAGCCCCAGCATTTT
CDR3: CASSPEAGVNQPQHF
D: .
size: .
J: TRBJ1-5
V: TRBV7-2

DNA: TGTGCCAGCAGCTTAGGCCAGGCGGGAAAACTGTTTTTT
CDR3: CASSLGQAGKLFF
D: .
size: .
J: TRBJ1-4
V: TRBV13

DNA: TGTGCCAGCAGGAGAGGGGGACCCAACTATGGCTACACCTTC
CDR3: CASRRGGPNYGYTF
D: .
size: .
J: TRBJ1-2
V: TRBV27

DNA: TGTGCCAGCAGTTACCGGGAGGCCTACGAGCAGTACTTC
CDR3: CASSYREAYEQYF
D: TRBD2
size: once
J: TRBJ2-7
V: TRBV6-6

DNA: TGTGCCAGCAGTGAGAGTTCGGATCAGCCCCAGCATTTT
CDR3: CASSESSDQPQHF
D: .
size: .
J: TRBJ1-5
V: TRBV6-1

DNA: TGTGCCAGCTCACCTGTGCAGGCCCGGTCCTCTGGAAACACCATATATTTT
CDR3: CASSPVQARSSGNTIYF
D: .
size: .
J: TRBJ1-3
V: TRBV18

DNA: TGTGCCAGCAGTCCTCGGACAGGGCTCAAGGAAAAACTGTTTTTT
CDR3: CASSPRTGLKEKLFF
D: TRBD1
size: .
J: TRBJ1-4
V: TRBV28

DNA: TGTGCCAGCAGGCCGGCGGGTAGCGGGAATAATGAGCAGTTCTTC
CDR3: CASRPAGSGNNEQFF
D: TRBD2
size: .
J: TRBJ2-1
V: TRBV6-5

DNA: TGTGCTAGTGGGCGGGATCCCACAGATACGCAGTATTTT
CDR3: CASGRDPTDTQYF
D: .
size: .
J: TRBJ2-3
V: TRBV12-5

DNA: TGTGCCAGCAGCTTAGACTTTTCGGGGGCCAACGTCCTGACTTTC
CDR3: CASSLDFSGANVLTF
D: .
size: .
J: TRBJ2-6
V: TRBV7-2

DNA: TGTGCCAGCAGTTTAGAGAGCCCCCCGAATTACGAGCAGTACTTC
CDR3: CASSLESPPNYEQYF
D: .
size: .
J: TRBJ2-7
V: TRBV28

DNA: TGCGCCAGCAGCTTGGACGGTTCCTACAATGAGCAGTTCTTC
CDR3: CASSLDGSYNEQFF
D: .
size: .
J: TRBJ2-1
V: TRBV5-1

DNA: TGTGCTAGCAGCGCCGGGACAGGCTCTTCCTACGAGCAGTACTTC
CDR3: CASSAGTGSSYEQYF
D: TRBD1
size: .
J: TRBJ2-7
V: TRBV7-7

DNA: TGTGCTACCCGAACTACAGGGGGAGGGCGGCCCCAGCATTTT
CDR3: CATRTTGGGRPQHF
D: TRBD1
size: .
J: TRBJ1-5
V: TRBV28

DNA: TGTGCCAGTAGTATCTGGACAGGGGACGAGCAGTACTTC
CDR3: CASSIWTGDEQYF
D: TRBD1
size: .
J: TRBJ2-7
V: TRBV19